This T cell receptor beta chain is drawn from a study of a mutant IDH1 vaccine in newly diagnosed glioma. Concerning this clone: Antigen: not known.

This sample's time point: week 5, during vaccination. The study gave 300 ug of mutant IDH1 20-mer peptide per vaccine dose, with topical imiquimod. TCRdb's copy holds only in-frame clones and misses some; the assay was immunoSEQ multiplex PCR. This sample yields about 40,000 clones, of which about nine tenths are seen a single time; approximately 2.9% belongs to the top ten. Trimming at V came to 4 bases and at J to 4 bases, leaving 11 bases not matched to a gene. CDR1 is SGHTS and CDR2 is YDEGEE in the germline V gene. The CDR3 has 16 amino acids. Sample: PBMCs, taken from a glioma patient whose treatment included an IDH1 peptide vaccine. The clonotype originates from a man in his fifties with glioma. The V gene is TRBV5-8, the J gene TRBJ1-1; 9 nucleotides agree with TRBD1. This CDR3 is CASSPWTGVGSTEAFF. The CDR3 region has the DNA TGTGCCAGCAGCCCATGGACAGGGGTGGGTAGCACTGAAGCTTTCTTT.